The 27 T cell receptor beta chains given below trace back to one sample, sequenced in a study of beta chain features in type 1 diabetes. All of the isolated RNA was reverse transcribed, so expressed TCRB transcripts were sequenced. The protocol was immunoSEQ multiplex PCR, while the TCRdb copy is restricted to in-frame clones and leaves out a portion. The repertoire holds tens of thousands of clones, with approximately 32% as singletons. The sample comprised stem cell memory CD4+ T cells from blood. These receptors originate from a woman aged 18-29 years in good health.

This chain joins TRBV2 and TRBJ1-5, with 7 bases that match TRBD1. The V segment lost 6 bases and the J segment 0 bases; nucleotides outside the gene matches: 11. The CDR3 totals 17 residues. Germline V gene sequence: CDR1 SNHLY, CDR2 FYNNEI. This CDR3 reads CASSLVSQGNSNQPQHF. For the CDR3, the DNA is TGTGCCAGCAGCTTGGTGTCACAGGGGAATAGCAATCAGCCCCAGCATTTT.

V is TRBV7-9 and J is TRBJ1-2, with D perhaps TRBD1 (5 bases). CDR3 length: 15 amino acids. The germline V gene has CDR1 SEHNR and CDR2 FQNEAQ (reference sequence). The V end was cut by 0 bases, the J end by 8 bases, with 16 bases between. Written as DNA, the CDR3 is TGTGCCAGCAGCTTAGCCGCAGGGTGGACGGAGGGCTACACCTTC. Protein: CASSLAAGWTEGYTF.

The chain combines TRBV5-4 with TRBJ2-3; no clear D. The ends were cut back, 4 bases at V and 5 bases at J, with 8 bases in the middle. The CDR3 covers 12 residues. CDR1 and CDR2 (germline): SGHNT, YYREEE (reference sequence). CDR3 region: CASSHYEDTQYF. CDR3 in DNA: TGTGCCAGCAGCCACTACGAAGATACGCAGTATTTT.

The chain uses TRBV18 and TRBJ2-6; D may be TRBD1 (6 bases). V was clipped by 4 bases and J by 0 bases, with 10 bases between them. Germline CDR1 reads KGHSH; CDR2 reads LQKENI. This CDR3 is built from 16 residues. Written as DNA, the CDR3 is TGTGCCAGCTCACAGGCCAGGGGCTCTGGGGCCAACGTCCTGACTTTC. This gives the protein CASSQARGSGANVLTF.

This clone has just a few counts. The genes are TRBV6-5 and TRBJ2-3, with 9 positions matching TRBD1. V lost 7 bases and J lost 4; bases outside the gene matches: 6. The CDR3 contains 14 residues. The germline gives CDR1 MNHEY, CDR2 SVGAGI. The CDR3 loop reads CASKLTGGSDTQYF. CDR3 nucleotide sequence: TGTGCCAGCAAACTTACAGGGGGCTCAGATACGCAGTATTTT.

J is TRBJ1-2 and V is TRBV6-5; D remains ambiguous. CDR1 and CDR2 (germline): MNHEY, SVGAGI. This CDR3 is built from 13 residues. The germline V and J ends were trimmed by 5 bases and 4 bases, with 11 bases remaining between them. CDR3 sequence reads: CASSPSVRYGYTF. CDR3 bases: TGTGCCAGCAGTCCCAGCGTCCGCTATGGCTACACCTTC.

V is TRBV6-6 and J is TRBJ2-7; 8 nucleotides align to TRBD1. With V trimmed by 2 bases and J by 1 base, 4 bases remained unmatched. CDR1 MNHNY and CDR2 SVGAGI come from the germline V gene (reference sequence). There are 15 residues in the CDR3. The CDR3: CASSYMGTGSYEQYF. The CDR3 bases are TGTGCCAGCAGTTACATGGGGACAGGATCCTACGAGCAGTACTTC.

This clone was recorded a few times. The chain employs TRBV29-1 and TRBJ2-1, with 14 nucleotides matching TRBD2. This CDR3 spans 14 amino acids. Germline-derived CDR1 and CDR2 are SQVTM and ANQGSEA. V lost 7 bases to trimming and J lost 9 bases; unmatched junction nucleotides: 8. This CDR3 is CSGWTSGRNGEQFF. Here the CDR3 DNA reads TGCAGCGGATGGACTAGCGGGAGGAATGGTGAGCAGTTCTTC.

This clone was counted only a few times. The chain recombines TRBV29-1 with TRBJ2-7; the match to TRBD1 covers 11 bases. With 5 bases clipped from V and 2 bases from J, the junction kept 5 bases outside the gene matches. Germline lookup yields CDR1 SQVTM and CDR2 ANQGSEA. The CDR3 loop spans 14 amino acids. The CDR3 here is CSVSPGQGAYEQYF. The CDR3 DNA sequence: TGCAGCGTTTCACCGGGACAGGGGGCCTACGAGCAGTACTTC.

The rearrangement uses TRBV5-4 and TRBJ2-5; TRBD2 matches 9 bases. The V gene end was trimmed by 0 bases and the J gene end by 7 bases; junction bases not matched to a gene: 4. CDR3 length: 14 amino acids. Germline CDR1 is SGHNT and CDR2 is YYREEE (reference sequence). This CDR3 is CASSLGLAEVTQYF. For the CDR3, the DNA is TGTGCCAGCAGCTTGGGACTAGCGGAAGTGACCCAGTACTTC.

This clone was picked up one time. The chain uses TRBV9 and TRBJ1-3, with 8 bases aligning to TRBD1. Germline trimming cut 3 bases from V and 3 bases from J; bases unmatched to any gene: 2. Per germline, CDR1 SGDLS and CDR2 YYNGEE. The CDR3 is 14 amino acids. The CDR3 nucleotides are TGTGCCAGCAGCGCCACAGGGGGTGGAAACACCATATATTTT. It is translated as CASSATGGGNTIYF.

V usage is TRBV2 and J usage is TRBJ1-4; D not resolved. Deletions cut 8 bases from V and 0 bases from J, with 10 bases between. The CDR3 extends over 14 amino acids. Germline V CDR1 and CDR2: SNHLY, FYNNEI. The CDR3 DNA reads TGTGCCAGCTCTGGGAGGGCAACTAATGAAAAACTGTTTTTT. This gives the protein CASSGRATNEKLFF.

The V call is TRBV19, the J call TRBJ2-1, with TRBD2 matching over 7 bases. The germline V gene has CDR1 LNHDA and CDR2 SQIVND (reference sequence). Unmatched junction bases numbered 10, after V lost 6 bases and J lost 2 bases. The CDR3 runs 16 residues. CDR3 bases: TGTGCCAGTAGCCCCGGGACTACCTTAGCCTACAATGAGCAGTTCTTC. It encodes CASSPGTTLAYNEQFF. Full variable domain (remainder filled in from reference TRBV19 and TRBJ2-1): DGGITQSPKYLFRKEGQNVTLSCEQNLNHDAMYWYRQDPGQGLRLIYYSQIVNDFQKGDIAEGYSVSREKKESFPLTVTSAQKNPTAFYLCASSPGTTLAYNEQFFGPGTRLTVL.

This clone has just a few counts. In nucleotides, the CDR3 is TGTGCCAGCAGCCACACAGGGGGTCGGTCACCCCTCCACTTT. Translating gives CASSHTGGRSPLHF. V usage is TRBV14 and J usage is TRBJ1-6, with TRBD1 matching 8 bases. CDR3 length: 14 amino acids. V shed 3 bases and J 10 bases; nucleotides not matched to a gene: 5. Germline CDR1 is SGHDN and CDR2 is FVKESK.

The table lists this clone with a few counts. The CDR3 reads CASSLNSEQFF. CDR3 nucleotides: TGTGCCAGCAGCCTAAACAGCGAGCAGTTCTTC. The chain combines TRBV5-6 with TRBJ2-1; D is undetermined. Between the trimmed V and J ends, which lost 4 bases and 10 bases, there was a span of 9 bases. This CDR3 is built from 11 residues. CDR1 is SGHDT, CDR2 YYEEEE, per germline.

This clone was seen a handful of times. The chain is built from TRBV5-1 and TRBJ1-3, with D maybe TRBD1 (6 bases). Looked up from germline, CDR1 is SGHRS and CDR2 is YFSETQ. Trimming left V 4 bases short and J 7 bases short, with 18 bases between. The CDR3 contains 15 residues. CDR3 sequence reads: CASSGNPGQRNTIYF. CDR3 coding DNA: TGCGCCAGCAGCGGAAACCCGGGACAAAGGAACACCATATATTTT.

The chain employs TRBV7-9 and TRBJ2-2, with 11 bases identical to TRBD2. CDR1 and CDR2 from the germline V gene are SEHNR and FQNEAQ (reference sequence). V lost 4 bases, J lost 0 bases, and 1 base stayed unmatched. CDR3 length equals 16 residues. The CDR3 DNA reads TGTGCCAGCAGCTCGGGACTAGCGGCGAACACCGGGGAGCTGTTTTTT. Translating it yields CASSSGLAANTGELFF.

This clone was seen at least ten times. The V gene is TRBV7-2, the J gene TRBJ2-5; possible D gene TRBD1, 5 bases. Germline CDR1 and CDR2: SGHTA and FQGNSA. There are 14 residues in the CDR3. V lost 7 bases, J lost 4 bases, and 16 bases lay in between. CDR3 sequence: CASTASGATETQYF. The CDR3 region has the DNA TGTGCCAGCACCGCTTCTGGGGCCACAGAGACCCAGTACTTC.

This clone appeared a few times. The chain uses TRBV18 and TRBJ1-1; no clear D gene. This CDR3 is built from 14 residues. Trimming stripped 3 bases from V and 3 bases from J, with 11 bases between. The germline CDR1 and CDR2 sequences are KGHSH and LQKENI. CDR3 region: CASSPRREYTEAFF. The CDR3 DNA reads as TGTGCCAGCTCACCCAGAAGGGAGTACACTGAAGCTTTCTTT.

This clone appeared a few times. This rearrangement joins TRBV6-1 to TRBJ2-7; TRBD2 might be the D (5 bases). The CDR3 is 13 residues long. V gave up 6 bases and J gave up 4 bases, with 13 bases separating them. Germline CDR1 reads MNHNS; CDR2 reads SASEGT. The CDR3 reads CASREVPGYEQYF. DNA for the CDR3: TGTGCCAGCAGAGAGGTGCCGGGGTACGAGCAGTACTTC.

The chain has TRBV6-5 and TRBJ1-5, with TRBD1 matching over 7 bases. This CDR3 contains 12 residues. CDR1 is MNHEY and CDR2 is SVGAGI in the germline V gene. V lost 8 bases, J lost 7 bases, and 5 bases stayed unmatched. CDR3 coding DNA: TGTGCCAGCGGACAGGAGCGGCAGCCCCAGCATTTT. This translates into CASGQERQPQHF.

The rearrangement uses TRBV2 and TRBJ2-5, with 7 bases matching TRBD2. Looked up from germline, CDR1 is SNHLY and CDR2 is FYNNEI. The CDR3 contains 13 residues. V dropped 3 bases and J dropped 4; count of bases not matched to a gene: 2. CDR3 region: CASSERERETQYF. The CDR3 DNA sequence: TGTGCCAGCAGTGAGCGGGAGCGAGAGACCCAGTACTTC.

J is TRBJ2-1 and V is TRBV9, with 8 bases lining up with TRBD2. The junction had 11 bases not matched to a gene; V was cut back by 4 bases and J by 5 bases. The CDR3 covers 16 residues. In germline, CDR1 is SGDLS, CDR2 YYNGEE. The DNA for the CDR3 is TGTGCCAGCAGCCCCCAGGGGCGGGAGGTGAACAATGAGCAGTTCTTC. Encoded protein: CASSPQGREVNNEQFF.

This clone was detected a few times. The gene calls are TRBV25-1 and TRBJ2-7, with 8 bases identical to TRBD1. Germline assignment: CDR1 MGHDK and CDR2 SYGVNS. Trimming took 5 bases from V and 4 from J; bases not matched to a gene: 1. This CDR3 spans 12 amino acids. The CDR3 spells CASSQGAYEQYF. CDR3 bases: TGTGCCAGCAGTCAGGGGGCGTACGAGCAGTACTTC.

The rearrangement uses TRBV5-5 and TRBJ1-4; D is ambiguous. Trimming shortened V by 5 bases and J by 5 bases, and 10 bases separated the two germline ends. Germline loops: CDR1 SGHKS, CDR2 YYEKEE (reference sequence). The CDR3 is 13 amino acids. The CDR3 reads CASSFGPNEKLFF. CDR3 DNA: TGTGCCAGCAGTTTTGGGCCAAATGAAAAACTGTTTTTT.

This clone was detected a few times. The chain links TRBV7-8 to TRBJ2-5; TRBD2 matches 12 bases. J lost 5 bases, V lost 5 bases, and 6 bases had no gene match. This CDR3 region has 15 residues. CDR1 is SGHVS, CDR2 FQNEAQ, per germline. For the CDR3, the DNA is TGTGCCAGCAGCCAACGACTAGCGGGAGTTGAGACCCAGTACTTC. Translating gives CASSQRLAGVETQYF.

This chain links TRBV13 with TRBJ1-1; 8 bases line up with TRBD1. Germline CDR1 is PRHDT and CDR2 is FYEKMQ (reference sequence). This CDR3 region has 14 residues. V shed 5 bases and J 5 bases; nucleotides not matched to a gene: 7. CDR3 nucleotides: TGTGCCAGCAGCCAATGGACAGGGCCAACTGAAGCTTTCTTT. It is translated as CASSQWTGPTEAFF. The full variable domain, in which reference TRBV13 and TRBJ1-1 provide the parts outside the CDR3, is AAGVIQSPRHLIKEKRETATLKCYPIPRHDTVYWYQQGPGQDPQFLISFYEKMQSDKGSIPDRFSAQQFSDYHSELNMSSLELGDSALYFCASSQWTGPTEAFFGQGTRLTVV.